This passage covers 26 T cell receptor beta chains from one sample sequenced in a study of T cells after yellow fever vaccination. MiXCR was run by TCRdb on the 5' RACE reads, yielding one entry per CDR3 protein. The sample yields more than 350,000 distinct CDR3 sequences, around 10% seen once. Sequencing used PBMCs, obtained on the day of the first yellow fever vaccination. These receptor sequences come from a man younger than 30 who received the YFV17D yellow fever vaccine.

This clonotype was seen more than once but under ten times. V usage is TRBV2 and J usage is TRBJ1-2; tentative D call: TRBD1 (5 bases). Trimming removed 3 bases from V and 4 bases from J, with 18 bases in between. Looked up from germline, CDR1 is SNHLY and CDR2 is FYNNEI. The CDR3 loop spans 16 amino acids. In DNA, the CDR3 is TGTGCCAGCAGTGAGAGGGGTTCGGCCTTAAGCTATGGCTACACCTTC. Translating it yields CASSERGSALSYGYTF.

In its sample, this clonotype was seen many times. This chain links TRBV6-5 with TRBJ1-5; D is unresolved. Trimming cost V 2 bases and J 4 bases, with 3 bases left between them. The CDR3 is 12 amino acids. From germline, CDR1 is MNHEY and CDR2 SVGAGI. The CDR3 loop reads CASSYNNQPQHF. CDR3 sequence (DNA): TGTGCCAGCAGTTACAATAATCAGCCCCAGCATTTT.

The sample holds a few counts of this clonotype. V is TRBV7-9 and J is TRBJ2-1; maybe TRBD2 (7 bases). The CDR3 consists of 15 residues. Germline-derived CDR1 and CDR2 are SEHNR and FQNEAQ (reference sequence). Between the trimmed V and J ends, which lost 1 base and 5 bases, there was a span of 12 bases. The CDR3 reads CASSLEGGGHNEQFF. The CDR3 coding sequence is TGTGCCAGCAGCTTAGAAGGGGGGGGACACAATGAGCAGTTCTTC.

This clonotype was seen repeatedly, ten times or more. In DNA form, the CDR3 reads TGCGCCAGCAGCAGAATATCTAGCACAGATACGCAGTATTTT. Amino acid sequence: CASSRISSTDTQYF. The V call is TRBV5-1, the J call TRBJ2-3, with D unclear. Germline CDR1 reads SGHRS; CDR2 reads YFSETQ. The CDR3 contains 14 residues. V lost 4 bases to trimming and J lost 0 bases, with 9 bases between them.

This clonotype was counted between two and nine times. This rearrangement joins TRBV24-1 to TRBJ2-5; D is unresolved. CDR3 length equals 12 residues. V was shortened by 4 bases and J by 7 bases, with 9 bases between the two germline ends. Per germline, CDR1 KGHDR and CDR2 SFDVKD. CDR3 in amino acids: CATSEDPGTQYF. CDR3 nucleotides: TGTGCCACCAGTGAAGACCCGGGGACCCAGTACTTC.

For this clonotype: Relative to the germline gene, one junction end is altered; a read error may explain this. This sequence joins TRBV6-2 or TRBV6-3 and TRBJ2-2; the match to TRBD2 covers 12 bases. The CDR3 covers 17 residues. Germline V CDR1 and CDR2: MNHEY, SVGEGT. CDR3: CSSSLSTSGGLAGELFF. The CDR3 DNA sequence: TGTTCCAGCAGTTTATCGACTAGCGGGGGCCTGGCCGGGGAGCTGTTTTTT.

This clonotype was seen once. A read error may account for a junction end that differs from germline. The rearrangement joins TRBV20-1 to TRBJ1-4; weak D call: TRBD1 (6 bases). CDR1 is DFQATT and CDR2 is SNEGSKA in the germline V gene (reference sequence). The CDR3 contains 13 residues. As DNA, the CDR3 is TGCGGCGGGAGGGGGACTCCTAATGCAAAACTGTTTTTT. Protein: CGGRGTPNAKLFF.

This clonotype was observed many times. The CDR3 DNA sequence: TGTGCCAGCAGCCAAGCTGGGGCAGGAGAGACCCAGTACTTC. It is translated as CASSQAGAGETQYF. The chain is built from TRBV3-1 and TRBJ2-5; maybe TRBD1 (5 bases). The ends were cut back, 1 base at V and 4 bases at J, with 10 bases in the middle. CDR1 is LGHDT, CDR2 YNNKEL, per germline (reference sequence). CDR3 length equals 14 residues.

This rearrangement joins TRBV20-1 to TRBJ2-5; D is undetermined. The CDR3 runs 15 residues. Germline V gene data show CDR1 as DFQATT and CDR2 as SNEGSKA (reference sequence). Deletions cut 6 bases from V and 4 bases from J, with 21 bases between. The CDR3 DNA reads TGCAGTGCCACGCCCGATCTGGGCACGACAGAGACCCAGTACTTC. Translation: CSATPDLGTTETQYF.

The V gene is TRBV19, the J gene TRBJ2-7; TRBD1 agrees at 8 bases. Germline CDR1 is LNHDA and CDR2 is SQIVND (reference sequence). After removal of 3 bases from V and 3 bases from J, the junction contained 16 bases not matched to a gene. The CDR3 runs to 18 residues. The CDR3 DNA reads as TGTGCCAGTAGTATTAGGAGGACAGGGTTTGTCCGTTACTACGAGCAGTACTTC. Amino acids: CASSIRRTGFVRYYEQYF.

This clonotype showed up just a few times. This chain joins TRBV4-3 and TRBJ1-5; D not resolved. V gave up 2 bases and J gave up 2 bases, with 4 bases separating them. CDR3 length: 13 amino acids. CDR1 LGHNA and CDR2 YSLEER come from the germline V gene. CDR3 nucleotide sequence: TGCGCCAGCAGCCAATTGGGCAATCAGCCCCAGCATTTT. As protein: CASSQLGNQPQHF.

There are many counts of this clonotype. The junction departs from germline at one end; a sequencing error may be responsible. This rearrangement joins TRBV7-9 to TRBJ1-1; D may be TRBD1 (6 bases). CDR3 length: 13 residues. Looked up from germline, CDR1 is SEHNR and CDR2 is FQNEAQ (reference sequence). CDR3 sequence: CASSRGTTPSDAF. As DNA, the CDR3 is TGTGCCAGCAGCCGTGGGACAACACCAAGTGATGCCTTT.

This clonotype occurred many times. The rearrangement uses TRBV28 and TRBJ2-1; the D gene is possibly TRBD1 (5 bases). The V and J ends lost 3 bases and 6 bases respectively, with 9 bases between them. CDR1 is MDHEN, CDR2 SYDVKM, per germline. The CDR3 loop spans 13 amino acids. The CDR3 DNA follows: TGTGCCAGCAGTTTTTCAGGGTTCAATGAGCAGTTCTTC. Translating gives CASSFSGFNEQFF. The full variable domain, with the rest looked up from reference TRBV28 and TRBJ2-1, is DVKVTQSSRYLVKRTGEKVFLECVQDMDHENMFWYRQDPGLGLRLIYFSYDVKMKEKGDIPEGYSVSREKKERFSLILESASTNQTSMYLCASSFSGFNEQFFGPGTRLTVL.

This clonotype was counted a few times. The chain recombines TRBV6-1 with TRBJ2-2; D is possibly TRBD2 (6 bases). The CDR3 covers 13 residues. Trimming pared 9 bases from V and 5 bases from J, leaving 13 bases between. In germline, CDR1 is MNHNS, CDR2 SASEGT. The CDR3 bases are TGTGCCAGGGGAGGCAGGGAGACCGGGGAGCTGTTTTTT. Translated: CARGGRETGELFF.

Here the CDR3 reads CASSVGSGANVLTF. The DNA for the CDR3 is TGCGCCAGCAGTGTTGGGAGTGGGGCCAACGTCCTGACTTTC. The chain is built from TRBV5-1 and TRBJ2-6; perhaps TRBD2 as D (5 bases). Germline assignment: CDR1 SGHRS and CDR2 YFSETQ. Trimming pared 5 bases from V and 3 bases from J, leaving 9 bases between. The CDR3 is made up of 14 amino acids.

This clonotype came up many times. The chain employs TRBV3-1 and TRBJ2-2; D unclear. This CDR3 spans 12 amino acids. The germline V gene encodes CDR1 LGHDT and CDR2 YNNKEL (reference sequence). Trimming took off 4 bases at V and 5 bases at J, with 5 bases between the two ends. CDR3 sequence: CASSLFTGELFF. The CDR3 coding sequence is TGTGCCAGCAGCCTTTTTACCGGGGAGCTGTTTTTT. The full variable domain, in which reference TRBV3-1 and TRBJ2-2 provide the parts outside the CDR3, is DTAVSQTPKYLVTQMGNDKSIKCEQNLGHDTMYWYKQDSKKFLKIMFSYNNKELIINETVPNRFSPKSPDKAHLNLHINSLELGDSAVYFCASSLFTGELFFGEGSRLTVL.

This clonotype was found many times. This chain uses TRBV5-1 with TRBJ2-2; D remains ambiguous. V was clipped by 1 base and J by 3 bases, with 7 bases between them. Germline V CDR1 and CDR2: SGHRS, YFSETQ. The CDR3 totals 14 residues. The CDR3 DNA is TGCGCCAGCAGCTTGTGGTCGTACACCGGGGAGCTGTTTTTT. Translated, it gives CASSLWSYTGELFF.

V gene TRBV20-1 combines with J gene TRBJ1-2, with 10 bases aligning to TRBD1. The V gene's germline CDR1 is DFQATT and CDR2 SNEGSKA (reference sequence). Trimming removed 4 bases from V and 8 bases from J; junction bases left unmatched: 10. This CDR3 has 14 residues. Here the CDR3 DNA reads TGCAGTGCTACCCGGGACAGGGGCTTAATCGGCTACACCTTC. Its protein product is CSATRDRGLIGYTF.

Many counts were recorded for this clonotype. The CDR3 reads CATSLAGAETQYF. CDR3 nucleotides: TGTGCCACCAGTCTAGCGGGGGCGGAGACCCAGTACTTC. The chain joins TRBV24-1 to TRBJ2-5; 10 bases match TRBD2. The CDR3 consists of 13 residues. Germline assignment: CDR1 KGHDR and CDR2 SFDVKD. With 6 bases clipped from V and 5 bases from J, the junction kept 2 bases outside the gene matches.

V usage is TRBV29-1 and J usage is TRBJ2-7; 7 bases align to TRBD1. After removal of 5 bases from V and 5 bases from J, the junction contained 9 bases not matched to a gene. This CDR3 is built from 13 residues. Germline V CDR1 and CDR2: SQVTM, ANQGSEA. CDR3 sequence (DNA): TGCAGCGTTAAAAGACAGGGCAGAAACGAGCAGTACTTC. This sequence encodes CSVKRQGRNEQYF.

V is TRBV13 and J is TRBJ2-5, with no clear D. CDR1 and CDR2 from the germline V gene are PRHDT and FYEKMQ (reference sequence). CDR3 size: 13 residues. The germline V and J ends were trimmed by 3 bases and 2 bases, with 7 bases remaining between them. As DNA, the CDR3 is TGTGCCAGCAGCTTCAGAGTGCAAGAGACCCAGTACTTC. It codes for CASSFRVQETQYF.

Many counts were recorded for this clonotype. The rearrangement joins TRBV20-1 to TRBJ2-5; D might be TRBD2 (6 bases). Germline CDR1 DFQATT, CDR2 SNEGSKA (reference sequence). The CDR3 sequence is 13 residues long. Written as DNA, the CDR3 is TGCAGAGCCTCCCGAGCGGGCGAAGAGACCCAGTACTTC. This encodes CRASRAGEETQYF.

The CDR3 sequence is CASSLVRYNNEQFF. The CDR3 DNA reads TGTGCCAGCAGCTTAGTCAGGTACAACAATGAGCAGTTCTTC. The chain joins TRBV7-9 to TRBJ2-1, with D unresolved. V dropped 1 base and J dropped 5 bases, with 9 bases sitting between them. The CDR3 is made up of 14 amino acids. Germline V gene data show CDR1 as SEHNR and CDR2 as FQNEAQ (reference sequence).

The rearrangement links TRBV25-1 to TRBJ2-4, with D unclear. V gave up 6 bases and J gave up 1 base, with 16 bases separating them. This CDR3 is built from 16 residues. The V gene's germline CDR1 is MGHDK and CDR2 SYGVNS. CDR3 coding DNA: TGTGCCAGCAGGGCGCTCGGTCAGGAGGCCAAAAACATTCAGTACTTC. It encodes CASRALGQEAKNIQYF. Filled out from reference TRBV25-1 and TRBJ2-4, the complete variable domain reads EADIYQTPRYLVIGTGKKITLECSQTMGHDKMYWYQQDPGMELHLIHYSYGVNSTEKGDLSSESTVSRIRTEHFPLTLESARPSHTSQYLCASRALGQEAKNIQYFGAGTRLSVL.

This chain uses TRBV5-1 with TRBJ2-3, with TRBD1 as a possible D gene (5 bases). The length of the CDR3 is 15 residues. Germline CDR1 reads SGHRS; CDR2 reads YFSETQ. V was clipped by 5 bases and J by 0 bases, with 13 bases between them. CDR3 bases: TGCGCCAGCAGTTCTCAGGGTACTAGCACAGATACGCAGTATTTT. This gives the protein CASSSQGTSTDTQYF.

V and J are TRBV5-6 and TRBJ2-7; 8 bases match TRBD1. CDR3 length: 13 amino acids. J gave up 2 bases and V 6 bases, and 4 bases lay outside the gene matches. Germline CDR1 reads SGHDT; CDR2 reads YYEEEE. CDR3 sequence: CASMGTGPYEQYF. CDR3 in DNA: TGTGCCAGCATGGGGACAGGCCCCTACGAGCAGTACTTC.